The next 4 T cell receptor beta chains were all read from a single sample in a study of CD8 T cells in Susac syndrome. cDNA came from roughly 0.5 to 1 ug RNA primed by random hexamers. TCRdb ran MiXCR on the immunoSEQ multiplex PCR reads and lists one entry per CDR3 protein. The repertoire includes about 120,000 distinct CDR3 sequences, 90% to 95% of them detected once, and 0.093% sits in the top ten. The specimen sequenced was CD4+ T cells from PBMCs. The source of these receptors is a human donor with multiple sclerosis.

The V and J genes are TRBV5-4 and TRBJ2-1, with TRBD2 as a possible D gene (7 bases). Trimming stripped 4 bases from V and 7 bases from J, with 21 bases between. The CDR3 spans 16 residues. Germline CDR1 is SGHNT and CDR2 is YYREEE (reference sequence). CDR3: CASSPTRGAGVNEQFF. For the CDR3, the DNA is TGTGCCAGCAGCCCCACCCGGGGGGCCGGGGTAAATGAGCAGTTCTTC.

The chain is built from TRBV7-2 and TRBJ1-2; D is unresolved. This CDR3 comprises 14 residues. Trimming left V 7 bases short and J 0 bases short, with 12 bases between. CDR1 and CDR2 from the germline V gene are SGHTA and FQGNSA. The CDR3 DNA reads TGTGCCAGCACCTACAGAAATTCTAACTATGGCTACACCTTC. This translates into CASTYRNSNYGYTF.

CDR3 loop: CSATPGLAEETQYF. CDR3 DNA: TGCAGTGCTACACCGGGACTAGCGGAAGAGACCCAGTACTTC. The rearrangement links TRBV20-1 to TRBJ2-5; 11 bases are shared with TRBD2. Germline lookup yields CDR1 DFQATT and CDR2 SNEGSKA (reference sequence). The trim removed 4 bases at V and 3 bases at J, leaving 4 bases unmatched. CDR3 size: 14 residues.

In this sample, this clonotype turned up a few times. This rearrangement joins TRBV19 to TRBJ2-3; D is ambiguous. The germline V gene encodes CDR1 LNHDA and CDR2 SQIVND (reference sequence). Trimming shortened V by 7 bases and J by 8 bases, and 13 bases separated the two germline ends. The CDR3 is 12 residues long. DNA of the CDR3: TGTGCCAGTACCTCAGGTCAAGCTACGCAGTATTTT. Its translation is CASTSGQATQYF.